This TCR beta chain stems from a study of post-analysis software for immune sequencing data. As for the study in general: Multiple sclerosis in the patients followed relapsing-remitting, secondary progressive and progressive-relapsing courses. Overall study results and limits: In patients, roughly 5 TRBV segments were more frequent than in controls, with TRBV5-6, TRBV5-1 and TRBV20-1 among them. Normalized Chao1 diversity was significantly reduced in patients versus controls. Under the F measure, samples that were prepared in one batch clustered strongly together.

cDNA libraries of TCR beta carried unique molecular identifiers. TCRdb passed the PCR reads through MiXCR, listing each CDR3 protein once. The sample carries approximately 250,000 distinct CDR3 sequences, 35% to 45% recorded once. On this clonotype: The antigen remains unidentified. A much bigger clone sits one base away, suggesting this may be a read error.

This CDR3 is 15 amino acids long. Germline assignment: CDR1 MGHRA and CDR2 YSYEKL. This chain uses TRBV4-1 with TRBJ1-1, with D unresolved. The receptor comes from a girl aged 10 to 17 with multiple sclerosis. Sequenced sample: blood. The CDR3 is CASSQGGASSTKAFF. The CDR3 region has the DNA TGCGCCAGCAGCCAAGGCGGTGCCAGTAGCACTAAAGCTTTCTTT.